The clone carrying this TCR beta chain was recorded a few times. Antigen unknown. The record originates from a study of T cells in Graves' hyperthyroidism and ophthalmopathy. Overall study findings and caveats: The blood repertoire included most of the expanded thyroid clonotypes above 0.001.

Initially, at the first diagnosis of hyperthyroidism and before any ophthalmopathy symptoms, blood was sampled. Authors of the study amplified TCR beta CDR3 regions from RNA transcripts. First-round RT-PCR targeting the TCR CDR3 was performed with the HTBI primer set. TCRdb re-derived calls from the multiplex PCR reads in MiXCR, one entry per CDR3 protein. The table has a few hundred thousand distinct CDR3 sequences, roughly 14% seen once. This CDR3 contains 15 residues. The germline V gene has CDR1 SGHRS and CDR2 YFSETQ. The V and J ends lost 4 bases and 6 bases, in that order; junction bases with no gene match: 9.

This clonotype was sampled from a man aged 25-45 years with Graves' hyperthyroidism that later progressed to Graves' ophthalmopathy. The specimen was blood. The chain recombines TRBV5-1 with TRBJ2-7; 11 nucleotides agree with TRBD1. The CDR3 region is CASSTQPGTGGEQYF. The CDR3 DNA reads TGCGCCAGCAGCACTCAACCCGGGACAGGGGGCGAGCAGTACTTC.